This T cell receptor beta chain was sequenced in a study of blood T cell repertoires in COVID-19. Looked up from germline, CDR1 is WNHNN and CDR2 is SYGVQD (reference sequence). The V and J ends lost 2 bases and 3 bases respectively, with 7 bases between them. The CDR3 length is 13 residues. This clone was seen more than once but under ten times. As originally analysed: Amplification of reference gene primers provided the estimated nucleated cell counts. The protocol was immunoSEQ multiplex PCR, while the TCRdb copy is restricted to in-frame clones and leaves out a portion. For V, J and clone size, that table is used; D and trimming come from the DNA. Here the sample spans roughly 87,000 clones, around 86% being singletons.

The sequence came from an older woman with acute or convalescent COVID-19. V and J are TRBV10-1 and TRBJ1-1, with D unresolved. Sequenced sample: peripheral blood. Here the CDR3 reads CASSEARDTEAFF. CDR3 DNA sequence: TGCGCCAGCAGTGAGGCGCGGGACACTGAAGCTTTCTTT.